The 25 T cell receptor beta chains in this list originate from one sample, sequenced in a study of T cell repertoires in cytomegalovirus infection. A single record per CDR3 protein comes from TCRdb applying MiXCR to the reads. The profile shows approximately 990,000 distinct CDR3 sequences, about a third of them singletons. No antigen is known for these receptors. Sample: cultured CD8+ T cells from PBMCs, taken from culture after CMV antigen stimulation. The source is a human donor in good health (CMV status not recorded). Some clones in this sample may be carry-over from other donors' samples.

This clonotype was counted ten times or more. The chain couples TRBV7-8 to TRBJ2-5; TRBD2 matches at 7 bases. CDR1 is SGHVS, CDR2 FQNEAQ, per germline. The trim removed 0 bases at V and 2 bases at J, leaving 6 bases unmatched. The CDR3 covers 16 residues. CDR3 DNA: TGTGCCAGCAGCTTAGCTGGCGGGGGACTTCAAGAGACCCAGTACTTC. This sequence encodes CASSLAGGGLQETQYF. Combining the CDR3 with reference TRBV7-8 and TRBJ2-5 gives the whole variable domain GAGVSQSPRYKVAKRGQDVALRCDPISGHVSLFWYQQALGQGPEFLTYFQNEAQLDKSGLPSDRFFAERPEGSVSTLKIQRTQQEDSAVYLCASSLAGGGLQETQYFGPGTRLLVL.

This clonotype was counted a few times. The chain uses TRBV7-9 and TRBJ1-3; 11 bases are a match to TRBD1. CDR1 and CDR2 (germline): SEHNR, FQNEAQ (reference sequence). J lost 4 bases, V lost 5 bases, and 19 bases had no gene match. The CDR3 has 20 residues. The CDR3 here is CASSTLPGQGGSVWGNTIYF. The CDR3 DNA reads as TGTGCCAGCAGCACCCTCCCGGGACAGGGGGGGTCGGTTTGGGGAAACACCATATATTTT. The full variable domain, its missing parts supplied by reference TRBV7-9 and TRBJ1-3, is DTGVSQNPRHKITKRGQNVTFRCDPISEHNRLYWYRQTLGQGPEFLTYFQNEAQLEKSRLLSDRFSAERPKGSFSTLEIQRTEQGDSAMYLCASSTLPGQGGSVWGNTIYFGEGSWLTVV.

The rearrangement joins TRBV9 to TRBJ2-3, with D possibly matching TRBD2 (5 bases). From germline, CDR1 is SGDLS and CDR2 YYNGEE. Deletions cut 1 base from V and 3 bases from J, with 9 bases between. The CDR3 totals 14 residues. In DNA, the CDR3 is TGTGCCAGCAGCGTAAACAGCGGTACAGATACGCAGTATTTT. It encodes CASSVNSGTDTQYF. Variable domain in full (rest from reference TRBV9 and TRBJ2-3): DSGVTQTPKHLITATGQRVTLRCSPRSGDLSVYWYQQSLDQGLQFLIQYYNGEERAKGNILERFSAQQFPDLHSELNLSSLELGDSALYFCASSVNSGTDTQYFGPGTRLTVL.

This clonotype was observed a handful of times. The chain is built from TRBV27 and TRBJ1-5; 7 bases match TRBD1. Germline V CDR1 and CDR2: MNHEY, SMNVEV (reference sequence). V lost 3 bases and J lost 3; bases outside the gene matches: 11. The length of the CDR3 is 17 residues. The CDR3 loop reads CASSFAPTGVLNQPQHF. CDR3 sequence (DNA): TGTGCCAGCAGTTTTGCCCCAACAGGGGTTCTCAATCAGCCCCAGCATTTT.

The rearrangement joins TRBV27 to TRBJ1-2, with 8 bases matching TRBD1. Germline V CDR1 and CDR2: MNHEY, SMNVEV (reference sequence). J was trimmed by 4 bases and V by 4 bases; bases with no gene match: 5. This CDR3 spans 14 amino acids. The CDR3 is CASSSDRVGYGYTF. In nucleotides, the CDR3 is TGTGCCAGCAGTTCGGACAGGGTCGGCTATGGCTACACCTTC.

With regard to this clonotype: With a much larger clone just one base away, this may be a read error. The chain has TRBV28 and TRBJ2-1; tentatively, D is TRBD1 (6 bases). The CDR3 has 14 amino acids. Germline V gives CDR1 MDHEN, CDR2 SYDVKM. The germline V and J ends were trimmed by 7 bases and 5 bases, with 15 bases remaining between them. CDR3 DNA sequence: TGTGCCAGCACGTTGCAGGGGACAAACAATGAGCAGTTCTTC. Its translation is CASTLQGTNNEQFF.

V usage is TRBV6-2 or TRBV6-3 and J usage is TRBJ2-1; 14 positions agree with TRBD2. The junction had 7 bases not matched to a gene; V was cut back by 5 bases and J by 10 bases. Germline CDR1 is MNHEY and CDR2 is SVGEGT. The CDR3 runs to 15 residues. The CDR3, as DNA: TGTGCCAGCAGTCCCTTGGGACTAGCGGGGGTGGAGCAGTTCTTC. Translating it yields CASSPLGLAGVEQFF.

This CDR3 reads CATSDSRTSGAFNEQFF. The CDR3 DNA follows: TGTGCCACCAGTGATTCCCGGACTAGCGGGGCTTTCAATGAGCAGTTCTTC. V gene TRBV24-1 combines with J gene TRBJ2-1; 12 positions agree with TRBD2. The CDR3 is made up of 17 amino acids. J was trimmed by 6 bases and V by 2 bases; bases with no gene match: 7. CDR1 and CDR2 from the germline V gene are KGHDR and SFDVKD.

Here the CDR3 DNA reads TGTGCCAGCAGTTACCCCCGGGACGGAGAACTCATCCAACTTGCTAGCACAGATACGCAGTATTTT. It yields the protein CASSYPRDGELIQLASTDTQYF. The chain is built from TRBV6-2 or TRBV6-3 and TRBJ2-3; tentatively, D is TRBD1 or TRBD2 (5 bases each). The V end lost 2 bases, the J end lost 0 bases, and 30 bases lay between the germline ends. Germline-derived CDR1 and CDR2 are MNHEY and SVGEGT. This CDR3 comprises 22 residues.

This clonotype appeared a few times. V and J are TRBV28 and TRBJ2-2, with 14 bases lining up with TRBD2. Germline assignment: CDR1 MDHEN and CDR2 SYDVKM. This CDR3 spans 18 amino acids. V was clipped by 7 bases and J by 5 bases; unmatched bases: 12. For the CDR3, the DNA is TGTGCCAGCATCACGGAGACTAGCGGGGGGGTTTCGACCGGGGAGCTGTTTTTT. It translates to CASITETSGGVSTGELFF.

This clonotype has only a few counts. The CDR3 DNA is TGTGCCAGCAGCCCTCGCCGCGGGACAAGCACTGAAGCTTTCTTT. Its translation is CASSPRRGTSTEAFF. This chain connects TRBV7-2 to TRBJ1-1; D is possibly TRBD1 (6 bases). The germline V gene has CDR1 SGHTA and CDR2 FQGNSA. The CDR3 contains 15 residues. Trimming took 5 bases from V and 4 from J, leaving 17 bases between them.

This clonotype was found a few times. The chain employs TRBV19 and TRBJ1-4; tentatively, D is TRBD1 (5 bases). Trimming cost V 6 bases and J 10 bases, with 15 bases left between them. Looked up from germline, CDR1 is LNHDA and CDR2 is SQIVND (reference sequence). The CDR3 covers 13 residues. The CDR3 protein is CASSPAGSRKLFF. The CDR3 bases are TGTGCCAGTAGCCCGGCAGGGAGTAGAAAACTGTTTTTT.

The chain carries TRBV7-9 and TRBJ1-4; TRBD1 matches at 8 bases. The trim removed 8 bases at V and 6 bases at J, leaving 11 bases unmatched. Germline assignment: CDR1 SEHNR and CDR2 FQNEAQ (reference sequence). The CDR3 length is 15 residues. The CDR3 is CASVPTGEEYEKLFF. The CDR3 DNA reads as TGTGCCAGCGTCCCGACAGGGGAGGAATATGAAAAACTGTTTTTT.

This clonotype was counted between two and nine times. The chain recombines TRBV6-1 with TRBJ2-7, with 7 nucleotides matching TRBD2. The CDR3 runs 14 residues. Unmatched junction bases numbered 2, after V lost 0 bases and J lost 3 bases. Germline-derived CDR1 and CDR2 are MNHNS and SASEGT. The DNA of the CDR3 is TGTGCCAGCAGTGAAGCGGCGGGGGTCTACGAGCAGTACTTC. It specifies CASSEAAGVYEQYF.

This clonotype was counted at least ten times. The V and J genes are TRBV6-2 or TRBV6-3 and TRBJ2-1; 8 bases align to TRBD1. Germline CDR1 is MNHEY and CDR2 is SVGEGT. The CDR3 runs to 17 residues. J was trimmed by 8 bases and V by 8 bases; bases with no gene match: 20. The CDR3 DNA reads as TGTGCCAGCCTAAAAACTGCTCGGGACAGGTGGAGGTATGAGCAGTTCTTC. It specifies CASLKTARDRWRYEQFF.

This chain joins TRBV6-1 and TRBJ1-2; no clear D. V gave up 8 bases and J gave up 4 bases, with 8 bases separating them. Germline V gives CDR1 MNHNS, CDR2 SASEGT. This CDR3 region has 11 residues. CDR3 in DNA: TGTGCCAGCTTGCGCAGCTATGGCTACACCTTC. Translating it yields CASLRSYGYTF.

The chain uses TRBV6-2 or TRBV6-3 and TRBJ1-1; TRBD1 agrees at 7 bases. V lost 5 bases to trimming and J lost 5 bases; unmatched junction nucleotides: 5. The CDR3 loop spans 13 amino acids. Germline CDR1 and CDR2: MNHEY and SVGEGT. In DNA form, the CDR3 reads TGTGCCAGCAGTATTACAGGGGTGACTGAAGCTTTCTTT. It is translated as CASSITGVTEAFF.

The chain is built from TRBV4-1 and TRBJ2-2, with D possibly TRBD2 on 6 matching bases. CDR3 length: 15 amino acids. V was pared by 2 bases and J by 7 bases, with 14 bases between. Germline V lookup: CDR1 MGHRA, CDR2 YSYEKL. The CDR3 protein is CASSQTRDSYGELFF. CDR3 nucleotide sequence: TGCGCCAGCAGCCAAACTCGGGACTCGTACGGGGAGCTGTTTTTT.

This clonotype was seen a few times. J is TRBJ1-6 and V is TRBV10-2; D is unclear. Looked up from germline, CDR1 is WSHSY and CDR2 is SAAADI. This CDR3 is 18 amino acids long. V lost 0 bases and J lost 8, with 20 bases in between. The CDR3 loop reads CASSESSGPRHFDSPLHF. The CDR3 DNA is TGCGCCAGCAGTGAGTCCTCAGGTCCCCGACATTTTGATTCACCCCTCCACTTT.

J is TRBJ2-1 and V is TRBV5-5; tentatively, D is TRBD2 (5 bases). The CDR3 consists of 13 residues. The germline gives CDR1 SGHKS, CDR2 YYEKEE (reference sequence). Trimming took off 1 base at V and 8 bases at J, with 10 bases between the two ends. CDR3 coding DNA: TGTGCCAGCAGCTTGACTAGGCTGGATGAGCAGTTCTTC. It translates to CASSLTRLDEQFF.

This sequence joins TRBV28 and TRBJ2-7; D is unresolved. The CDR3 loop spans 15 amino acids. Germline V gives CDR1 MDHEN, CDR2 SYDVKM. V shed 2 bases and J shed 3 bases, with 14 bases lying between them. In DNA, the CDR3 is TGTGCCAGCAGTTTAGGGTCAGACGCTATCTACGAGCAGTACGTC. Translated: CASSLGSDAIYEQYV.

The V gene is TRBV5-3, the J gene TRBJ2-1; a weak D match, TRBD1 (6 bases). TRBV5-3 is an ORF, with its function uncertain. V was shortened by 8 bases and J by 1 base, with 16 bases between the two germline ends. The CDR3 covers 15 residues. In nucleotides, the CDR3 is TGTGCCAGCAGGTCGGGACACGATTCCTACAATGAGCAGTTCTTC. It yields the protein CASRSGHDSYNEQFF.

The chain has TRBV20-1 and TRBJ1-6, with 11 nucleotides matching TRBD1. Germline CDR1 and CDR2: DFQATT and SNEGSKA (reference sequence). The CDR3 spans 16 residues. Germline trimming cut 5 bases from V and 6 bases from J; bases unmatched to any gene: 9. CDR3 nucleotides: TGCAGTGCTCCGAGCCAGGACAGGGGGCTTAATTCACCCCTCCACTTT. Encoded protein: CSAPSQDRGLNSPLHF.

The chain couples TRBV4-1 to TRBJ1-6; weak D call: TRBD1 (6 bases). The V gene lost 4 bases and the J gene lost 7 bases, with 14 bases spanning the gap. CDR1 MGHRA and CDR2 YSYEKL come from the germline V gene. The CDR3 contains 15 residues. The CDR3 nucleotides read TGCGCCAGCAGCCCCCCATCTGGACAGAATTCACCCCTCCACTTT. It translates to CASSPPSGQNSPLHF.

The gene calls are TRBV7-4 and TRBJ2-2; D unclear. Trimming took 4 bases from V and 0 from J, leaving 12 bases between them. CDR1 is SGHVT and CDR2 is SQSDAQ in the germline V gene. The CDR3 is 16 amino acids. DNA of the CDR3: TGTGCCAGCAGCTCACCAAGTGGCTCGAACACCGGGGAGCTGTTTTTT. Translation gives CASSSPSGSNTGELFF.